Following are 18 T cell receptor beta chains from one sample sequenced in a study of control samples from healthy donors and cancer patients. Produced via immunoSEQ multiplex PCR; TCRdb's table is partial and in-frame only. The sample includes more than 75,000 clones, roughly 83% of them seen just once. The sequenced sample was blood. Source of these receptors: a woman aged 25-40 years in good health.

The chain recombines TRBV7-2 with TRBJ1-2; 8 nucleotides align to TRBD1. CDR1 and CDR2 from the germline V gene are SGHTA and FQGNSA. The CDR3 totals 12 residues. The V and J ends lost 5 bases and 14 bases, in that order; junction bases with no gene match: 10. CDR3: CASSLGQGEQTF. For the CDR3, the DNA is TGTGCCAGCAGCCTCGGACAGGGAGAACAGACCTTC.

The gene calls are TRBV5-6 and TRBJ1-5, with 11 positions matching TRBD1. V lost 4 bases and J lost 4; bases outside the gene matches: 10. The germline CDR1 and CDR2 sequences are SGHDT and YYEEEE. The CDR3 length is 17 residues. The CDR3 sequence is CASSRLSGTGGNQPQHF. The CDR3 DNA reads TGTGCCAGCAGCCGCCTCTCCGGGACAGGGGGGAATCAGCCCCAGCATTTT.

This chain connects TRBV27 to TRBJ2-4, with a tentative D call TRBD1 (6 bases). Germline CDR1 and CDR2: MNHEY and SMNVEV (reference sequence). The germline V and J ends were trimmed by 5 bases and 1 base, with 12 bases remaining between them. CDR3 length equals 15 residues. The DNA of the CDR3 is TGTGCCAGCAGTCCCAGGGGTTGGGCCAAAAACATTCAGTACTTC. Its protein is CASSPRGWAKNIQYF.

The chain has TRBV6-5 and TRBJ2-3; 10 bases are shared with TRBD1. V shed 10 bases and J 4 bases; nucleotides not matched to a gene: 11. CDR3 length: 15 amino acids. The germline gives CDR1 MNHEY, CDR2 SVGAGI. Here the CDR3 reads CATLRQGAFSDTQYF. The CDR3 nucleotides are TGTGCCACCCTTCGACAGGGGGCTTTTTCAGATACGCAGTATTTT.

This clone was seen just once. This chain connects TRBV10-3 to TRBJ2-2; D gene uncertain. The V end lost 5 bases, the J end lost 3 bases, and 10 bases lay between the germline ends. The germline CDR1 and CDR2 sequences are ENHRY and SYGVKD. This CDR3 spans 14 amino acids. The CDR3 reads CAISYKDDTGELFF. The CDR3 DNA sequence: TGTGCCATCAGTTATAAGGACGACACCGGGGAGCTGTTTTTT.

This rearrangement joins TRBV4-3 to TRBJ2-7; tentative D call: TRBD2 (5 bases). This CDR3 has 15 residues. CDR1 is LGHNA, CDR2 YSLEER, per germline. V was shortened by 0 bases and J by 0 bases, with 9 bases between the two germline ends. The CDR3 reads CASSQDPAGSYEQYF. The CDR3 DNA is TGCGCCAGCAGCCAAGACCCGGCGGGCTCCTACGAGCAGTACTTC.

This chain uses TRBV6-1 with TRBJ1-6; 7 bases fit TRBD1. After removal of 4 bases from V and 0 bases from J, the junction contained 6 bases not matched to a gene. This CDR3 has 17 amino acids. In germline, CDR1 is MNHNS, CDR2 SASEGT. For the CDR3, the DNA is TGTGCCAGCAGTGCACAAGGACAGGACTCCTATAATTCACCCCTCCACTTT. Translated: CASSAQGQDSYNSPLHF.

The chain links TRBV6-5 to TRBJ1-5, with TRBD1 identical over 12 bases. Unmatched junction bases numbered 4, after V lost 6 bases and J lost 4 bases. This CDR3 spans 15 amino acids. Germline V CDR1 and CDR2: MNHEY, SVGAGI. CDR3 amino acids: CASRGQGAGNQPQHF. In DNA form, the CDR3 reads TGTGCCAGCAGGGGACAGGGGGCCGGAAATCAGCCCCAGCATTTT.

The chain combines TRBV18 with TRBJ1-3; a weak D match, TRBD1 (6 bases). Germline V gene data show CDR1 as KGHSH and CDR2 as LQKENI. V was trimmed by 3 bases and J by 0 bases, leaving 12 bases between them. The CDR3 loop spans 16 amino acids. The CDR3 bases are TGTGCCAGCTCACCGGGAGGGGGAATCTCTGGAAACACCATATATTTT. Its protein is CASSPGGGISGNTIYF.

V gene TRBV13 combines with J gene TRBJ1-1; the D gene is possibly TRBD1 (6 bases). V was trimmed by 5 bases and J by 1 base, leaving 14 bases between them. The CDR3 is made up of 15 amino acids. Germline CDR1 PRHDT, CDR2 FYEKMQ (reference sequence). CDR3 amino acids: CASSPPGVGNTEAFF. In DNA form, the CDR3 reads TGTGCCAGCAGCCCACCAGGGGTAGGGAACACTGAAGCTTTCTTT. The full variable domain, in which reference TRBV13 and TRBJ1-1 provide the parts outside the CDR3, is AAGVIQSPRHLIKEKRETATLKCYPIPRHDTVYWYQQGPGQDPQFLISFYEKMQSDKGSIPDRFSAQQFSDYHSELNMSSLELGDSALYFCASSPPGVGNTEAFFGQGTRLTVV.

This clone was seen only a few times. The chain joins TRBV9 to TRBJ2-3, with 8 positions matching TRBD2. Per germline, CDR1 SGDLS and CDR2 YYNGEE. The V and J ends lost 6 bases and 4 bases, in that order; junction bases with no gene match: 13. The CDR3 is 16 amino acids. The CDR3 sequence: CASTGMGSGAPDTQYF. The CDR3 bases are TGTGCCAGCACCGGAATGGGTAGCGGGGCCCCAGATACGCAGTATTTT.

The J gene is TRBJ1-5, the V gene TRBV6-6, with D perhaps TRBD1 (5 bases). Germline V gene data show CDR1 as MNHNY and CDR2 as SVGAGI (reference sequence). CDR3 length: 14 residues. With 2 bases removed from V and 3 bases from J, the gap between germline ends came to 8 bases. The DNA for the CDR3 is TGTGCCAGCAGTTACGGGGACCTCAATCAGCCCCAGCATTTT. As protein: CASSYGDLNQPQHF.

The chain has TRBV2 and TRBJ1-3; the D gene is possibly TRBD1 (5 bases). The V end was cut by 4 bases, the J end by 8 bases, with 15 bases between. CDR1 is SNHLY and CDR2 is FYNNEI in the germline V gene. The CDR3 totals 14 residues. CDR3 nucleotide sequence: TGTGCCAGCAGTGGGACAAGGTTTGGGGACACCATATATTTT. Translating gives CASSGTRFGDTIYF.

The chain combines TRBV19 with TRBJ2-1; D is perhaps TRBD2 (6 bases). V was clipped by 5 bases and J by 8 bases, with 19 bases between them. The CDR3 contains 15 residues. From germline, CDR1 is LNHDA and CDR2 SQIVND (reference sequence). The CDR3: CASSSLGGVGDEQFF. CDR3 bases: TGTGCCAGTAGTTCCCTAGGAGGGGTGGGCGATGAGCAGTTCTTC.

This clone has just a few counts. This chain connects TRBV5-4 to TRBJ2-3; D unresolved. Germline lookup yields CDR1 SGHNT and CDR2 YYREEE (reference sequence). Between the trimmed V and J ends, which lost 0 bases and 4 bases, there was a span of 6 bases. This CDR3 is 13 amino acids long. As DNA, the CDR3 is TGTGCCAGCAGCTTGGGACCCGCAGATACGCAGTATTTT. It specifies CASSLGPADTQYF.

This clone appeared a few times. This chain uses TRBV25-1 with TRBJ2-3; 8 bases map to TRBD2. Germline V gene lookup returns CDR1 MGHDK and CDR2 SYGVNS. The V segment lost 0 bases and the J segment 2 bases; nucleotides outside the gene matches: 4. This CDR3 region has 16 residues. The DNA of the CDR3 is TGTGCCAGCAGTGAATACGAGCGGGGGCCCACAGATACGCAGTATTTT. Translation: CASSEYERGPTDTQYF.

The CDR3 here is CASSLRGGVVDTQYF. CDR3 nucleotides: TGTGCCAGCAGCCTACGGGGGGGCGTTGTAGATACGCAGTATTTT. The chain links TRBV9 to TRBJ2-3; 8 bases line up with TRBD2. The germline CDR1 and CDR2 sequences are SGDLS and YYNGEE. Losses at the gene ends were 4 bases for V and 5 bases for J; bases not matched to a gene: 9. The CDR3 loop spans 15 amino acids.

This clone turned up a few times. The chain uses TRBV19 and TRBJ1-5; 7 bases map to TRBD1. V gave up 9 bases and J gave up 0 bases; unmatched junction bases: 11. This CDR3 spans 16 amino acids. The V gene's germline CDR1 is LNHDA and CDR2 SQIVND (reference sequence). CDR3 protein: CASADRNPYSNQPQHF. The DNA for the CDR3 is TGTGCCAGCGCGGACAGGAATCCCTATAGCAATCAGCCCCAGCATTTT. The variable domain in full, with the rest retrieved from reference TRBV19 and TRBJ1-5, is DGGITQSPKYLFRKEGQNVTLSCEQNLNHDAMYWYRQDPGQGLRLIYYSQIVNDFQKGDIAEGYSVSREKKESFPLTVTSAQKNPTAFYLCASADRNPYSNQPQHFGDGTRLSIL.